The entry below describes one TCR beta chain. This sample stems from a study of T cell changes during pregnancy in multiple sclerosis. Profiled with immunoSEQ multiplex PCR; TCRdb holds only in-frame clones, not every one. The repertoire holds about 38,000 clones, with about nine tenths as singletons. The CDR3 extends over 13 amino acids. Per the germline V gene, CDR1 is GTSNPN and CDR2 is SVGIG (reference sequence). V lost 8 bases and J 5 bases, leaving 19 bases between the germline ends. J is TRBJ2-7 and V is TRBV30, with D possibly being TRBD2 (6 bases). This TCR was recovered from a female donor in good health, enrolled as a control in a pregnancy study. The sequenced sample was CD4+ T cells from peripheral blood mononuclear cells, obtained after pregnancy. The CDR3 here is CARDSGEVDEQYF. For the CDR3, the DNA is TGTGCCCGAGATAGCGGAGAGGTCGACGAGCAGTACTTC.